These 6 T cell receptor beta chains came from one sample sequenced in a study of cytotoxic CD8 clonotypes in ibrutinib-treated CLL. TCRdb's table, derived via immunoSEQ multiplex PCR, lists solely in-frame clones and lacks some. The data show 20,000 to 25,000 clones, with around 74% seen just once and approximately 7.8% held by the top ten. The material sequenced was PBMCs, taken before ibrutinib treatment. The source is a human donor with chronic lymphocytic leukemia.

This chain joins TRBV19 and TRBJ1-1; 8 nucleotides agree with TRBD1. Germline V gene lookup returns CDR1 LNHDA and CDR2 SQIVND (reference sequence). The CDR3 length is 15 residues. After removal of 3 bases from V and 4 bases from J, the junction contained 7 bases not matched to a gene. CDR3 coding DNA: TGTGCCAGTAGTATGTCAGGGGGCGCATCCACTGAAGCTTTCTTT. This gives the protein CASSMSGGASTEAFF.

The rearrangement uses TRBV19 and TRBJ1-1; TRBD1 matches at 10 bases. With 3 bases clipped from V and 0 bases from J, the junction kept 10 bases outside the gene matches. The CDR3 is 18 amino acids. Germline V gene sequence: CDR1 LNHDA, CDR2 SQIVND (reference sequence). CDR3 nucleotide sequence: TGTGCCAGTAGTATTTTTGACAGGGGGCTCTCCATGAACACTGAAGCTTTCTTT. This sequence encodes CASSIFDRGLSMNTEAFF.

This clone was counted between two and nine times. The V gene is TRBV7-9, the J gene TRBJ1-2; possible D gene TRBD1, 5 bases. V lost 5 bases and J 4 bases, leaving 11 bases between the germline ends. The CDR3 length is 13 residues. Per the germline V gene, CDR1 is SEHNR and CDR2 is FQNEAQ (reference sequence). The CDR3 region has the DNA TGTGCCAGCAGCCTCGACAGTAGCTATGGCTACACCTTC. Protein sequence: CASSLDSSYGYTF.

This chain uses TRBV18 with TRBJ1-5, with 9 positions matching TRBD1. The CDR3 is 14 residues long. V lost 2 bases to trimming and J lost 6 bases; unmatched junction nucleotides: 2. CDR1 and CDR2 from the germline V gene are KGHSH and LQKENI. The CDR3 spells CASSPGTGFQPQHF. CDR3 coding DNA: TGTGCCAGCTCACCAGGGACAGGGTTTCAGCCCCAGCATTTT.

The chain joins TRBV9 to TRBJ1-1; tentatively, D is TRBD1 (5 bases). CDR1 is SGDLS and CDR2 is YYNGEE in the germline V gene. Trimming left V 7 bases short and J 1 base short, with 17 bases between. The length of the CDR3 is 15 residues. The chain's CDR3 is CASQHVLGENTEAFF. The CDR3 DNA is TGTGCCAGCCAGCACGTCTTGGGGGAGAACACTGAAGCTTTCTTT.

Only a few counts were recorded for this clone. V is TRBV5-6 and J is TRBJ1-1; D is unclear. Germline CDR1 is SGHDT and CDR2 is YYEEEE. Trimming took off 4 bases at V and 4 bases at J, with 8 bases between the two ends. CDR3 size: 12 residues. CDR3 DNA sequence: TGTGCCAGCAGCCGACTTTTCACTGAAGCTTTCTTT. Translation: CASSRLFTEAFF.